The T cell receptor (beta chain) under discussion was sequenced for a study of technical replicates of blood from a few donors. TCRdb keeps only in-frame clones here, not all; method: immunoSEQ multiplex PCR. The data show approximately 100,000 clones, with 96% seen just once and 0.21% held by the top ten. The clonotype comes from a human donor in good health. The sequenced sample consisted of T cells isolated from PBMCs.

The CDR3 nucleotides are TGTGCCAGCACGGACACCGGGGAGCTGTTTTTT. Encoded protein: CASTDTGELFF. The genes are TRBV2 and TRBJ2-2; D gene ambiguous. The CDR3 runs to 11 residues. From germline, CDR1 is SNHLY and CDR2 FYNNEI. V gave up 7 bases and J gave up 3 bases, with 3 bases separating them. Full variable domain (outside the CDR3, taken from reference TRBV2 and TRBJ2-2): EPEVTQTPSHQVTQMGQEVILRCVPISNHLYFYWYRQILGQKVEFLVSFYNNEISEKSEIFDDQFSVERPDGSNFTLKIRSTKLEDSAMYFCASTDTGELFFGEGSRLTVL.